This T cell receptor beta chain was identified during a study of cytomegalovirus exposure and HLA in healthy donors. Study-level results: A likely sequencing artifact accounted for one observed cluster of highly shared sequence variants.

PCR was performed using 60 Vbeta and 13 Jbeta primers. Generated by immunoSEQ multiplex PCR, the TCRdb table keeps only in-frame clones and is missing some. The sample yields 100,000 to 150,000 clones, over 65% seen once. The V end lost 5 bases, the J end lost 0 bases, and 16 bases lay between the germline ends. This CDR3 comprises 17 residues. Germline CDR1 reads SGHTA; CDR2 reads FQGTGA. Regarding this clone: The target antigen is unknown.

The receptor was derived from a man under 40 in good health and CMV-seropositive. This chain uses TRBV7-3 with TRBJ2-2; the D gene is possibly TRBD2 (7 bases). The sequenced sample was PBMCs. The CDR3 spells CASSPRRGQTNTGELFF. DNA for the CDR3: TGTGCCAGCAGCCCCCGGCGGGGGCAGACGAACACCGGGGAGCTGTTTTTT.